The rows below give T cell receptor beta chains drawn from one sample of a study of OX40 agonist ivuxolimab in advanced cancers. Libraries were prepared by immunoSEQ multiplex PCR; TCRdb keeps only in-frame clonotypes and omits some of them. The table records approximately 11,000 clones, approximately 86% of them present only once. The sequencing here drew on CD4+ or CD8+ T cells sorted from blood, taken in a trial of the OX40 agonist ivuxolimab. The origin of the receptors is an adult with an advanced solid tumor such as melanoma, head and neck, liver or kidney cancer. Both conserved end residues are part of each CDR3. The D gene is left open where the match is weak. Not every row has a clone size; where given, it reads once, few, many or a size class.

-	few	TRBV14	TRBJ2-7	TGTGCCAGCAGCCAATCAGGACCTTACGAGCAGTACTTC	CASSQSGPYEQYF
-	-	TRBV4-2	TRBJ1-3	TGTGCCAGCAGCCAAGCAGCAGGGGGAAACACCATATATTTT	CASSQAAGGNTIYF
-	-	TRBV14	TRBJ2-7	TGTGCCAGCAGCCAAGACAGCGCCTACGAGCAGTACTTC	CASSQDSAYEQYF
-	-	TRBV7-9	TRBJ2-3	TGTGCCAGCAGCTCCCTCATGGATACGCAGTATTTT	CASSSLMDTQYF
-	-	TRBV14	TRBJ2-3	TGTGCCAGCAGCTCTGGGGGTGGAGACACAGATACGCAGTATTTT	CASSSGGGDTDTQYF
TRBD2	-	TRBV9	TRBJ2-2	TGTGCCAGCAGCGTAGGGCTAGCGGACTCGAACACCGGGGAGCTGTTTTTT	CASSVGLADSNTGELFF
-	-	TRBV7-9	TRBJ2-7	TGTGCCAGCAGCTCCGATAGGGGTCTTAGCTCCTACGAGCAGTACTTC	CASSSDRGLSSYEQYF
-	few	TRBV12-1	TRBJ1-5	TGTGCCCCCCTTCTCGGGGATAGCAATCAGCCCCAGCATTTT	CAPLLGDSNQPQHF
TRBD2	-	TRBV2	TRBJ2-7	TGTGCCAGCAGCCGGGACTACTCCTACGAGCAGTACTTC	CASSRDYSYEQYF
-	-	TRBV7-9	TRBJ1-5	TGTGCCAGCAGCAAGACCCAGGCGGGCAATCAGCCCCAGCATTTT	CASSKTQAGNQPQHF
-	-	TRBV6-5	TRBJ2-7	TGTGCCAGCAGGACGAGAACCTACGAGCAGTACTTC	CASRTRTYEQYF
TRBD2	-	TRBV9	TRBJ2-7	TGTGCCAGCAGCCCCCAGGGGGGACTAGCGGCCTACGAGCAGTACTTC	CASSPQGGLAAYEQYF
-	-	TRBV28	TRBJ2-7	TGTGCCAGCAGTTTATCGCCGACACCTGGGAACTACGAGCAGTACTTC	CASSLSPTPGNYEQYF
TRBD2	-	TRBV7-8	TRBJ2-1	TGTGCCAGCAGCTTAGTATTAGCGGGAGGGCCCCTCTCCTACAATGAGCAGTTCTTC	CASSLVLAGGPLSYNEQFF
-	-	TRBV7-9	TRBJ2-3	TGTGCCAGCAGCCCTCGAACAGATACGCAGTATTTT	CASSPRTDTQYF
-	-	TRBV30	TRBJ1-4	TGTGCCTGGAGTGTACCGGAGGGTGGTGAAAAACTGTTTTTT	CAWSVPEGGEKLFF
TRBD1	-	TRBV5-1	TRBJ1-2	TGCGCCAGCCGAGGACAGGATGGCTACACCTTC	CASRGQDGYTF
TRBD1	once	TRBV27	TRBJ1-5	TGTGCCAGCAGCCCCAGACAGGGTCTCAATCAGCCCCAGCATTTT	CASSPRQGLNQPQHF
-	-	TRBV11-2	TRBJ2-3	TGTGCCAGCAGCTTAGTTGACGGCGTGCAGTATTTT	CASSLVDGVQYF
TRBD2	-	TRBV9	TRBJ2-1	TGTGCCAGCAGCGTTCGGACCGGGACTAGCCTATACAATGAGCAGTTCTTC	CASSVRTGTSLYNEQFF
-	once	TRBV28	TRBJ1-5	TGTGCCAGCATTCCGGGGGCTTTCAACCAGCCCCAGCATTTT	CASIPGAFNQPQHF
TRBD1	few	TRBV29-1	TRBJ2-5	TGCAGCGTTGAACTTGGGGACAGGGATATTATAACGGAGACCCAGTACTTC	CSVELGDRDIITETQYF
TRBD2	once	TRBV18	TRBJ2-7	TGTGCCAGCTCACCAGAGACTAGCGGCTCCTACGAGCAGTACTTC	CASSPETSGSYEQYF
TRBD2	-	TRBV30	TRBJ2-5	TGTGCCTGGAGCCCTAGCGGGAGCCGGTACCAAGAGACCCAGTACTTC	CAWSPSGSRYQETQYF
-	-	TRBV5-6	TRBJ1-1	TGTGCCAGCAGCTCCCTGATTAACTCCAATACTGAAGCTTTCTTT	CASSSLINSNTEAFF
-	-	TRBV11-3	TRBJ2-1	TGTGCCAGCAGTTACGGGGTCAATGAGCAGTTCTTC	CASSYGVNEQFF
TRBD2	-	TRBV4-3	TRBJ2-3	TGCGCCAGCAGCCAAGATACCGGGGGGGCCAGGTCAGATACGCAGTATTTT	CASSQDTGGARSDTQYF
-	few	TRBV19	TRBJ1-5	TGTGCCAGTAGTTCGGGGGTGGGTCAGCCCCAGCATTTT	CASSSGVGQPQHF
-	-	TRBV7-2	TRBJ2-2	TGTGCCAGCAGCACAGAGTCAATCGGGGAGCTGTTTTTT	CASSTESIGELFF
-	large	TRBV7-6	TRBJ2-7	TGTGCCAGCAGCCTTGGGACATCCAACGAGCAGTACTTC	CASSLGTSNEQYF
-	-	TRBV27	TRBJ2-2	TGTGCCAGCAGTTTATACACTAGCAAGAGCACCGGGGAGCTGTTTTTT	CASSLYTSKSTGELFF
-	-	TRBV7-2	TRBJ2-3	TGTGCCAGCAGCTTAAGGGGGGGGGCGGGGGATACGCAGTATTTT	CASSLRGGAGDTQYF